Each of the 25 T cell receptor beta chains below was sequenced from the same sample in a study of T cells in Graves' hyperthyroidism and ophthalmopathy. Template material for amplifying TCR beta CDR3 regions consisted of RNA transcripts. First-round RT-PCR targeting the TCR CDR3 was performed with the HTBI primer set. TCRdb re-derived calls from the multiplex PCR reads in MiXCR, one entry per CDR3 protein. This sample has over 500,000 distinct CDR3 sequences, with 14% found just once. The sample was blood. All receptors derive from a middle-aged woman with Graves' hyperthyroidism.

The sample holds many counts of this clonotype. CDR3 sequence reads: CATSDAGASNTGELFF. The CDR3 nucleotides are TGTGCCACCAGTGATGCAGGGGCTTCGAACACCGGGGAGCTGTTTTTT. The chain couples TRBV24-1 to TRBJ2-2; tentative D call: TRBD1 (6 bases). CDR3 size: 16 residues. Per the germline V gene, CDR1 is KGHDR and CDR2 is SFDVKD. V lost 3 bases to trimming and J lost 0 bases, with 10 bases between them.

This clonotype was seen repeatedly, ten times or more. The rearrangement joins TRBV30 to TRBJ2-5; a weak D match, TRBD1 (6 bases). The germline V gene encodes CDR1 GTSNPN and CDR2 SVGIG (reference sequence). There are 12 residues in the CDR3. Trimming removed 2 bases at V and 5 bases at J, with 9 bases between. The CDR3 sequence is CAWSRQAETQYF. In nucleotides, the CDR3 is TGTGCCTGGAGTCGACAGGCGGAGACCCAGTACTTC.

This clonotype has a count of ten or more. The rearrangement uses TRBV20-1 and TRBJ2-1; 9 bases are a match to TRBD1. CDR3 length equals 14 residues. Trimming removed 5 bases from V and 2 bases from J; junction bases left unmatched: 4. CDR1 and CDR2 from the germline V gene are DFQATT and SNEGSKA (reference sequence). CDR3 protein: CSALGQGPYNEQFF. The DNA of the CDR3 is TGCAGTGCTCTCGGACAGGGGCCCTACAATGAGCAGTTCTTC.

This clonotype was recorded a few times. The V and J genes are TRBV6-1 and TRBJ2-2; TRBD1 is a possible D gene (6 bases). CDR3 length: 16 amino acids. Trimming cost V 6 bases and J 1 base, with 15 bases left between them. Per the germline V gene, CDR1 is MNHNS and CDR2 is SASEGT. The DNA for the CDR3 is TGTGCCAGCAGGGATAGGGGGTTAGAGAACACCGGGGAGCTGTTTTTT. This gives the protein CASRDRGLENTGELFF.

This clonotype was observed many times. The V gene is TRBV7-9, the J gene TRBJ2-2, with 8 bases aligning to TRBD1. CDR1 is SEHNR, CDR2 FQNEAQ, per germline (reference sequence). V shed 6 bases and J 2 bases; nucleotides not matched to a gene: 11. The CDR3 covers 17 residues. The CDR3 DNA is TGTGCCAGCAGACATGACAGGGGAAGGAAAAACACCGGGGAGCTGTTTTTT. As protein: CASRHDRGRKNTGELFF.

The V and J genes are TRBV6-1 and TRBJ1-3; D call uncertain. With 6 bases removed from V and 5 bases from J, the gap between germline ends came to 14 bases. CDR1 is MNHNS and CDR2 is SASEGT in the germline V gene. The CDR3 runs 14 residues. DNA of the CDR3: TGTGCCAGCAGGAGTACAGAGAAACGAAACACCATATATTTT. Translation: CASRSTEKRNTIYF.

V is TRBV7-9 and J is TRBJ2-7, with 12 bases aligning to TRBD1. This CDR3 is 16 amino acids long. V dropped 5 bases and J dropped 6; count of bases not matched to a gene: 11. Per germline, CDR1 SEHNR and CDR2 FQNEAQ (reference sequence). CDR3 sequence (DNA): TGTGCCAGCAGCCCACAATCCGGGACAGGGGGCCTCGAGCAGTACTTC. It codes for CASSPQSGTGGLEQYF. Combining the CDR3 with reference TRBV7-9 and TRBJ2-7 gives the whole variable domain DTGVSQNPRHKITKRGQNVTFRCDPISEHNRLYWYRQTLGQGPEFLTYFQNEAQLEKSRLLSDRFSAERPKGSFSTLEIQRTEQGDSAMYLCASSPQSGTGGLEQYFGPGTRLTVT.

This clonotype was detected only a few times. The chain joins TRBV7-9 to TRBJ1-2; D is undetermined. Trimming cost V 1 base and J 10 bases, with 13 bases left between them. Germline CDR1 and CDR2: SEHNR and FQNEAQ (reference sequence). The CDR3 consists of 13 residues. The CDR3 DNA follows: TGTGCCAGCAGCTTAGGGCGGGTAGGAGACTACACCTTC. Encoded protein: CASSLGRVGDYTF.

This clonotype has ten or more counts. The CDR3 DNA is TGCGCCAGCAGAGTAACTGGGACAGGAAACACTGAAGCTTTCTTT. It codes for CASRVTGTGNTEAFF. The genes are TRBV5-1 and TRBJ1-1; 8 nucleotides align to TRBD1. CDR3 length equals 15 residues. Losses at the gene ends were 5 bases for V and 2 bases for J; bases not matched to a gene: 8. Germline CDR1 and CDR2: SGHRS and YFSETQ. The full variable domain, in which reference TRBV5-1 and TRBJ1-1 provide the parts outside the CDR3, is KAGVTQTPRYLIKTRGQQVTLSCSPISGHRSVSWYQQTPGQGLQFLFEYFSETQRNKGNFPGRFSGRQFSNSRSEMNVSTLELGDSALYLCASRVTGTGNTEAFFGQGTRLTVV.

This clonotype was seen ten or more times. The genes are TRBV18 and TRBJ1-1; D remains unclear. The CDR3 runs to 16 residues. V lost 2 bases, J lost 0 bases, and 13 bases lay in between. Per the germline V gene, CDR1 is KGHSH and CDR2 is LQKENI. In DNA, the CDR3 is TGTGCCAGCTCACCAGTTACGATGACATTGAACACTGAAGCTTTCTTT. Translated: CASSPVTMTLNTEAFF.

This clonotype was observed at least ten times. The chain uses TRBV2 and TRBJ2-2, with 10 positions matching TRBD1. J gave up 6 bases and V 4 bases, and 5 bases lay outside the gene matches. The CDR3 spans 15 residues. CDR1 and CDR2 from the germline V gene are SNHLY and FYNNEI. The CDR3 DNA reads TGTGCCAGCAGTGCCCTTGGACAGGGGGCCGGGGAGCTGTTTTTT. This encodes CASSALGQGAGELFF.

This clonotype appeared many times. The genes are TRBV5-1 and TRBJ2-3; maybe TRBD2 (6 bases). Looked up from germline, CDR1 is SGHRS and CDR2 is YFSETQ. The CDR3 sequence is 18 residues long. The ends were cut back, 3 bases at V and 2 bases at J, with 22 bases in the middle. The CDR3 sequence is CASSSPPGRDSTTDTQYF. The CDR3 bases are TGCGCCAGCAGCTCTCCCCCTGGTCGGGACTCGACCACAGATACGCAGTATTTT. Complete variable domain (other parts from reference TRBV5-1 and TRBJ2-3): KAGVTQTPRYLIKTRGQQVTLSCSPISGHRSVSWYQQTPGQGLQFLFEYFSETQRNKGNFPGRFSGRQFSNSRSEMNVSTLELGDSALYLCASSSPPGRDSTTDTQYFGPGTRLTVL.

The table lists this clonotype with many counts. V usage is TRBV7-2 and J usage is TRBJ1-6; D call uncertain. The CDR3 has 13 residues. Germline lookup yields CDR1 SGHTA and CDR2 FQGNSA. Trimming stripped 5 bases from V and 15 bases from J, with 17 bases between. The CDR3 is CASSPYDEGNLHF. In DNA, the CDR3 is TGTGCCAGCAGCCCCTATGACGAGGGTAACCTCCACTTT.

The J gene is TRBJ2-2, the V gene TRBV30; D is perhaps TRBD1 (6 bases). Germline V gene lookup returns CDR1 GTSNPN and CDR2 SVGIG (reference sequence). CDR3 length equals 13 residues. V lost 3 bases and J lost 6, with 11 bases in between. The CDR3 protein is CAWSDRSAGELFF. CDR3 DNA sequence: TGTGCCTGGAGCGACAGGTCCGCCGGGGAGCTGTTTTTT.

In this sample, this clonotype turned up many times. The chain joins TRBV5-1 to TRBJ2-3, with unresolved D. This CDR3 has 14 residues. V was cut by 4 bases and J by 2 bases, with 11 bases left in between. Germline CDR1 and CDR2: SGHRS and YFSETQ. CDR3 residues: CASSKGDYTDTQYF. The CDR3 DNA sequence: TGCGCCAGCAGCAAGGGCGATTACACAGATACGCAGTATTTT.

This clonotype was detected only a few times. V gene TRBV5-1 combines with J gene TRBJ2-2; 13 positions agree with TRBD2. V lost 4 bases to trimming and J lost 1 base; unmatched junction nucleotides: 7. Germline CDR1 reads SGHRS; CDR2 reads YFSETQ. The CDR3 contains 18 residues. The CDR3 loop reads CASSPDGLAGVNTGELFF. The CDR3 DNA reads as TGCGCCAGCAGCCCTGATGGACTAGCGGGAGTGAACACCGGGGAGCTGTTTTTT.

This chain links TRBV27 with TRBJ2-7; no firm D call. Germline V CDR1 and CDR2: MNHEY, SMNVEV (reference sequence). The CDR3 is made up of 13 amino acids. The ends were cut back, 7 bases at V and 2 bases at J, with 12 bases in the middle. The CDR3 is CASKRWGPYEQYF. CDR3 nucleotide sequence: TGTGCCAGCAAAAGGTGGGGTCCCTACGAGCAGTACTTC.

This chain connects TRBV19 to TRBJ1-1; D ambiguous. Germline CDR1 reads LNHDA; CDR2 reads SQIVND (reference sequence). The V gene lost 4 bases and the J gene lost 0 bases, with 12 bases spanning the gap. The CDR3 is 15 amino acids. The CDR3 loop is CASSRSGYMNTEAFF. As DNA, the CDR3 is TGTGCCAGTAGTAGATCGGGATATATGAACACTGAAGCTTTCTTT.

This clonotype was observed at least ten times. This rearrangement joins TRBV27 to TRBJ2-7, with a weak D call TRBD1 (6 bases). The germline CDR1 and CDR2 sequences are MNHEY and SMNVEV (reference sequence). The V and J ends lost 2 bases and 3 bases respectively, with 14 bases between them. The CDR3 consists of 15 residues. The DNA for the CDR3 is TGTGCCAGCAGTTTACAGGGGCTAATAGTCTACGAGCAGTACTTC. Translation gives CASSLQGLIVYEQYF.

Ten or more counts support this clonotype. V is TRBV28 and J is TRBJ1-3; unclear D gene. The CDR3 length is 15 residues. Deletions cut 6 bases from V and 2 bases from J, with 14 bases between. Looked up from germline, CDR1 is MDHEN and CDR2 is SYDVKM. The CDR3 sequence: CASRPPPEAGNTIYF. The CDR3 DNA reads as TGTGCCAGCAGGCCCCCCCCAGAGGCTGGAAACACCATATATTTT.

This clonotype was counted between two and nine times. This rearrangement joins TRBV20-1 to TRBJ1-1; 12 bases are a match to TRBD1. The V and J ends lost 0 bases and 3 bases, in that order; junction bases with no gene match: 5. The CDR3 has 16 residues. In germline, CDR1 is DFQATT, CDR2 SNEGSKA (reference sequence). CDR3 protein: CSARDWGQGAHTEAFF. CDR3 DNA sequence: TGCAGTGCTAGAGATTGGGGACAGGGGGCTCACACTGAAGCTTTCTTT.

Comment on this clonotype: A read error may produce the germline difference seen at one junction end. The chain carries TRBV29-1 and TRBJ2-6, with unresolved D. The V gene's germline CDR1 is SQVTM and CDR2 ANQGSEA. The CDR3 runs 11 residues. The CDR3, as DNA: TGCAGCGTCTCTGTGGCCAACGTCCTGACTTTC. Encoded protein: CSVSVANVLTF. Based on the CDR3 plus reference TRBV29-1 and TRBJ2-6, the full variable domain is SAVISQKPSRDICQRGTSLTIQCQVDSQVTMMFWYRQQPGQSLTLIATANQGSEATYESGFVIDKFPISRPNLTFSTLTVSNMSPEDSSIYLCSVSVANVLTFGAGSRLTVL.

This clonotype was observed many times. V is TRBV7-9 and J is TRBJ2-5, with D perhaps TRBD2 (5 bases). The CDR3 runs to 14 residues. CDR1 and CDR2 from the germline V gene are SEHNR and FQNEAQ (reference sequence). V was pared by 0 bases and J by 4 bases, with 9 bases between. Here the CDR3 reads CASSLAGLAETQYF. Written as DNA, the CDR3 is TGTGCCAGCAGCTTAGCCGGGCTAGCAGAGACCCAGTACTTC.

This clonotype was seen at least ten times. The V call is TRBV30, the J call TRBJ1-6, with 11 bases aligning to TRBD1. CDR3 length: 15 residues. Germline assignment: CDR1 GTSNPN and CDR2 SVGIG (reference sequence). V was pared by 4 bases and J by 10 bases, with 9 bases of the junction left unmatched. CDR3: CAWTGTGGGRSPLHF. CDR3 coding DNA: TGTGCCTGGACCGGGACAGGGGGGGGGCGATCACCCCTCCACTTT.

The V call is TRBV20-1, the J call TRBJ2-7; D remains unclear. The length of the CDR3 is 12 residues. Between the trimmed V and J ends, which lost 4 bases and 0 bases, there was a span of 7 bases. Germline assignment: CDR1 DFQATT and CDR2 SNEGSKA (reference sequence). CDR3 region: CSAKYISYEQYF. The CDR3, as DNA: TGCAGTGCTAAATATATCTCCTACGAGCAGTACTTC.